A single sample is the source of the 26 T cell receptor beta chains below, sequenced in a study of response to subunit inactivated influenza vaccine. One entry per CDR3 protein results from TCRdb running MiXCR on the RT-PCR reads. The sample lists approximately 520,000 distinct CDR3 sequences; 16% were seen once. The specimen was CD4+ T cells sorted from PBMCs, collected about 23 months after vaccination. These TCRs come from a man between 50 and 75 years old who received an inactivated influenza vaccine.

This clonotype was seen only a few times. This may come from a read error, since a much larger clone is one base off. The chain couples TRBV3-1 to TRBJ2-3; no clear D. Trimming cost V 2 bases and J 2 bases, with 2 bases left between them. CDR1 and CDR2 (germline): LGHDT, YNNKEL (reference sequence). CDR3 length: 12 amino acids. CDR3 DNA: TGTGCCAGCAGCCAAATCACAGATACGCAGTATTTT. Protein product: CASSQITDTQYF.

The chain couples TRBV20-1 to TRBJ2-1, with 10 positions matching TRBD2. J lost 7 bases, V lost 0 bases, and 9 bases had no gene match. The CDR3 extends over 16 amino acids. CDR1 is DFQATT, CDR2 SNEGSKA, per germline (reference sequence). This chain's CDR3 is CSARETAGGPENEQFF. CDR3 DNA: TGCAGTGCTAGAGAGACAGCGGGGGGGCCAGAGAATGAGCAGTTCTTC.

The chain uses TRBV4-3 and TRBJ2-2; D call uncertain. Trimming pared 0 bases from V and 1 base from J, leaving 3 bases between. The CDR3 is made up of 14 amino acids. Germline CDR1 is LGHNA and CDR2 is YSLEER. The CDR3 sequence is CASSQDWNTGELFF. The DNA for the CDR3 is TGCGCCAGCAGCCAAGATTGGAACACCGGGGAGCTGTTTTTT.

The rearrangement links TRBV10-3 to TRBJ1-4, with TRBD1 identical over 9 bases. Germline lookup yields CDR1 ENHRY and CDR2 SYGVKD. Trimming cost V 6 bases and J 6 bases; bases outside gene matches: 5. This CDR3 spans 14 amino acids. In DNA, the CDR3 is TGTGCCATCAGGGGGACAGGGAAGTATGAAAAACTGTTTTTT. It yields the protein CAIRGTGKYEKLFF.

This clonotype came up a few times. V and J are TRBV3-1 and TRBJ2-4, with a tentative D call TRBD1 (6 bases). The CDR3 extends over 15 amino acids. Germline V lookup: CDR1 LGHDT, CDR2 YNNKEL (reference sequence). V was trimmed by 6 bases and J by 8 bases, leaving 20 bases between them. CDR3 sequence reads: CASSRPWGHGDIQYF. The CDR3, as DNA: TGTGCCAGCAGTCGTCCCTGGGGGCATGGGGACATTCAGTACTTC.

There are a few counts of this clonotype. This sequence joins TRBV6-1 and TRBJ1-1; 8 bases align to TRBD1. V lost 6 bases and J lost 7; bases outside the gene matches: 7. CDR1 is MNHNS, CDR2 SASEGT, per germline. The CDR3 sequence is 13 residues long. For the CDR3, the DNA is TGTGCCAGCAGAAGGACAGGGAGAGGTGAAGCTTTCTTT. Its protein product is CASRRTGRGEAFF.

In its sample, this clonotype was seen many times. J is TRBJ1-5 and V is TRBV20-1, with D uncertain. This CDR3 region has 13 residues. Trimming stripped 6 bases from V and 1 base from J, with 10 bases between. Germline V gene lookup returns CDR1 DFQATT and CDR2 SNEGSKA (reference sequence). CDR3 sequence (DNA): TGCAGTGCCACCTTCCACAGCAATCAGCCCCAGCATTTT. It yields the protein CSATFHSNQPQHF.

This clonotype has ten or more counts. The CDR3 sequence is CASSHGQRADTQYF. In DNA form, the CDR3 reads TGTGCCAGCAGCCATGGACAGCGCGCAGATACGCAGTATTTT. The V gene is TRBV5-8, the J gene TRBJ2-3; D may be TRBD1 (6 bases). Germline CDR1 and CDR2: SGHTS and YDEGEE. Between the trimmed V and J ends, which lost 4 bases and 4 bases, there was a span of 13 bases. The CDR3 loop spans 14 amino acids. Full variable domain (missing parts from reference TRBV5-8 and TRBJ2-3): EAGVTQSPTHLIKTRGQQATLRCSPISGHTSVYWYQQALGLGLQFLLWYDEGEERNRGNFPPRFSGRQFPNYSSELNVNALELEDSALYLCASSHGQRADTQYFGPGTRLTVL.

As to this clonotype: One junction end does not reproduce the germline sequence, and a read error may be involved. V is TRBV5-1 and J is TRBJ2-6, with D hard to call. Germline-derived CDR1 and CDR2 are SGHRS and YFSETQ. The CDR3 totals 16 residues. DNA of the CDR3: TGCACCAGCAGCTTTGACGCGAGCTCTGGGGCCAACGTCCTGACTTTC. Its protein is CTSSFDASSGANVLTF.

This clonotype has at least ten counts. This sequence joins TRBV3-1 and TRBJ1-1; no reliable D call. Trimming took 1 base from V and 2 from J, leaving 5 bases between them. Germline V lookup: CDR1 LGHDT, CDR2 YNNKEL (reference sequence). The CDR3 spans 13 residues. The CDR3, as DNA: TGTGCCAGCAGCCAAGGTCCCAACACTGAAGCTTTCTTT. The encoded protein is CASSQGPNTEAFF.

This clonotype is a singleton in its sample. The V call is TRBV7-2, the J call TRBJ2-7, with 12 nucleotides matching TRBD2. This CDR3 is built from 14 residues. In germline, CDR1 is SGHTA, CDR2 FQGNSA. J was trimmed by 9 bases and V by 6 bases; bases with no gene match: 9. CDR3 sequence reads: CASSPGLAGSVQYF. In DNA, the CDR3 is TGTGCCAGCAGTCCCGGACTAGCGGGATCGGTGCAGTACTTC. Variable domain in full (rest from reference TRBV7-2 and TRBJ2-7): GAGVSQSPSNKVTEKGKDVELRCDPISGHTALYWYRQSLGQGLEFLIYFQGNSAPDKSGLPSDRFSAERTGGSVSTLTIQRTQQEDSAVYLCASSPGLAGSVQYFGPGTRLTVT.

V gene TRBV15 combines with J gene TRBJ2-2; possible D gene TRBD1, 5 bases. CDR3 length: 18 amino acids. V lost 0 bases and J lost 0, with 14 bases in between. Germline V lookup: CDR1 LNHNV, CDR2 YYDKDF (reference sequence). CDR3 in DNA: TGTGCCACCAGCAGAGATAGCACAGGTTATACGAACACCGGGGAGCTGTTTTTT. As protein: CATSRDSTGYTNTGELFF.

Only a few counts were recorded for this clonotype. In nucleotides, the CDR3 is TGTGCCAGCAGTTCCGGACCTTGGGATGAAAAACTGTTTTTT. It is translated as CASSSGPWDEKLFF. J is TRBJ1-4 and V is TRBV12-3 or TRBV12-4; no clear D gene. Trimming cost V 4 bases and J 6 bases, with 12 bases left between them. The CDR3 loop spans 14 amino acids.

This clonotype has just a few counts. The chain employs TRBV9 and TRBJ2-7, with no clear D. CDR1 and CDR2 from the germline V gene are SGDLS and YYNGEE. The CDR3 runs to 15 residues. The V end was cut by 1 base, the J end by 1 base, with 12 bases between. The DNA of the CDR3 is TGTGCCAGCAGCGTAAATGCTTACAGTTCCTACGAGCAGTACTTC. Its translation: CASSVNAYSSYEQYF.

This clonotype has a count of ten or more. V gene TRBV4-3 combines with J gene TRBJ1-6, with D hard to call. Trimming pared 0 bases from V and 10 bases from J, leaving 7 bases between. The CDR3 extends over 13 amino acids. CDR1 is LGHNA, CDR2 YSLEER, per germline. The DNA for the CDR3 is TGCGCCAGCAGCCAAGATCTCGGGTCACCCCTCCACTTT. As protein: CASSQDLGSPLHF.

This clonotype appeared many times. Given the absence of the conserved phenylalanine or tryptophan at the CDR3 end, a read error is likely. It is unclear where the CDR3 begins or ends on the DNA, so no DNA is shown, and the CDR3 is as TCRdb lists it. The rearrangement uses TRBV7-9 and TRBJ2-5; the D segment call TRBD1 is taken from the table without a DNA check. Looked up from germline, CDR1 is SEHNR and CDR2 is FQNEAQ (reference sequence). The CDR3 has 13 amino acids, counting both end residues. CDR3 sequence: CASSTPKGTGRFI.

This clonotype was counted a few times. This sequence joins TRBV3-1 and TRBJ1-2, with D possibly being TRBD1 (5 bases). The V gene's germline CDR1 is LGHDT and CDR2 YNNKEL (reference sequence). V was clipped by 1 base and J by 4 bases, with 7 bases between them. The CDR3 is made up of 13 amino acids. In DNA form, the CDR3 reads TGTGCCAGCAGCCAAGCGGGGCCCTATGGCTACACCTTC. Translated: CASSQAGPYGYTF.

This clonotype has just a few counts. The chain combines TRBV10-3 with TRBJ2-7, with 8 bases that match TRBD1. Trimming removed 5 bases from V and 6 bases from J; junction bases left unmatched: 6. This CDR3 region has 13 residues. From germline, CDR1 is ENHRY and CDR2 SYGVKD. CDR3 protein: CAISWTGNGEQYF. The CDR3, as DNA: TGTGCCATCAGTTGGACAGGGAACGGCGAGCAGTACTTC.

There are a few counts of this clonotype. This rearrangement joins TRBV7-2 to TRBJ2-1; D remains unclear. The CDR3 covers 17 residues. The V end was cut by 5 bases, the J end by 0 bases, with 17 bases between. Germline CDR1 SGHTA, CDR2 FQGNSA. CDR3 DNA sequence: TGTGCCAGCAGCGCCCGTCAAACAGCTAGCTCCTACAATGAGCAGTTCTTC. Its translation: CASSARQTASSYNEQFF.

In its sample, this clonotype was seen a few times. The chain uses TRBV7-2 and TRBJ2-7, with D perhaps TRBD2 (5 bases). CDR3 length equals 12 residues. Germline V CDR1 and CDR2: SGHTA, FQGNSA. V shed 5 bases and J shed 6 bases, with 11 bases lying between them. The CDR3 sequence: CASSRTGVEQYF. For the CDR3, the DNA is TGTGCCAGCAGCCGGACTGGGGTCGAGCAGTACTTC.

This clonotype was counted ten times or more. The chain recombines TRBV20-1 with TRBJ2-3; the D call may be TRBD1 or TRBD2 (7 bases each). Germline lookup yields CDR1 DFQATT and CDR2 SNEGSKA (reference sequence). The CDR3 length is 14 residues. V lost 2 bases to trimming and J lost 5 bases, with 14 bases between them. For the CDR3, the DNA is TGCAGTGCTAGAATGACAGGGAGGGGAGATACGCAGTATTTT. This translates into CSARMTGRGDTQYF.

This clonotype has at least ten counts. At one of its ends the junction is not consistent with the germline gene, which may arise from a read error. The chain couples TRBV12-3 or TRBV12-4 to TRBJ2-1; 8 bases are a match to TRBD1. The CDR3 contains 15 residues. CDR3 nucleotides: TGTGCCAGCAGCTTAGACAGGGGCTCCTACAATGAGCAGTTCTTC. As protein: CASSLDRGSYNEQFF.

This clonotype has more than one count but fewer than ten. This chain connects TRBV2 to TRBJ1-1; unclear D gene. Germline V gene data show CDR1 as SNHLY and CDR2 as FYNNEI. This CDR3 contains 13 residues. Trimming took 4 bases from V and 1 from J, leaving 7 bases between them. CDR3 region: CASSGYWNTEAFF. As DNA, the CDR3 is TGTGCCAGCAGTGGGTACTGGAACACTGAAGCTTTCTTT. The full variable domain, completed using reference TRBV2 and TRBJ1-1, is EPEVTQTPSHQVTQMGQEVILRCVPISNHLYFYWYRQILGQKVEFLVSFYNNEISEKSEIFDDQFSVERPDGSNFTLKIRSTKLEDSAMYFCASSGYWNTEAFFGQGTRLTVV.

This clonotype was recorded at least ten times. The gene calls are TRBV12-3 or TRBV12-4 and TRBJ2-7, with D possibly being TRBD2 (6 bases). This CDR3 is 15 amino acids long. Trimming stripped 3 bases from V and 0 bases from J, with 12 bases between. CDR3 bases: TGTGCCAGCAGTTTTTTGGGAGGCAGCTCCTACGAGCAGTACTTC. Amino acid sequence: CASSFLGGSSYEQYF.

This clonotype was picked up a small number of times. The chain uses TRBV19 and TRBJ2-5; D might be TRBD1 or TRBD2, each matching 6 bases. V lost 3 bases to trimming and J lost 0 bases, with 17 bases between them. CDR1 is LNHDA and CDR2 is SQIVND in the germline V gene (reference sequence). CDR3 length equals 17 residues. CDR3 nucleotides: TGTGCCAGTAGTATGGAGGGGGTGAGGTCAGACCAAGAGACCCAGTACTTC. This gives the protein CASSMEGVRSDQETQYF.

J is TRBJ2-5 and V is TRBV28, with 11 bases lining up with TRBD1. Germline values: CDR1 MDHEN, CDR2 SYDVKM. The CDR3 covers 16 residues. The J segment lost 5 bases and the V segment lost 4 bases, leaving 9 bases of the junction unmatched. DNA of the CDR3: TGTGCCAGCAGTTCCCCCTGGACAGGGGGCTGGGAGACCCAGTACTTC. Its protein is CASSSPWTGGWETQYF.